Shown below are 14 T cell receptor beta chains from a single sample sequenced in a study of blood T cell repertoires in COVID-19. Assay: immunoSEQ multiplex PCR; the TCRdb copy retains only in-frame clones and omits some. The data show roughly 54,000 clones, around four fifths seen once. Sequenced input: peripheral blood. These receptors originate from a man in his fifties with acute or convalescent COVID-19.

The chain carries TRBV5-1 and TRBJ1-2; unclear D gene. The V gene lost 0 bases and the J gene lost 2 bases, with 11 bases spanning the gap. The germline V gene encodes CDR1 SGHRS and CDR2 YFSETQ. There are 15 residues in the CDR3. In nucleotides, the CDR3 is TGCGCCAGCAGCTTGGTTGGGAGCCCCAACTATGGCTACACCTTC. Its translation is CASSLVGSPNYGYTF.

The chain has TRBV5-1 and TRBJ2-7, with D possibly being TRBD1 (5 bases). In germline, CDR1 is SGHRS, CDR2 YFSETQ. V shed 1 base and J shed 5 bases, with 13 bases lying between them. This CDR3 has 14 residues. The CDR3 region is CASSLPGFPDEQYF. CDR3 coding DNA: TGCGCCAGCAGCTTGCCAGGGTTCCCTGACGAGCAGTACTTC.

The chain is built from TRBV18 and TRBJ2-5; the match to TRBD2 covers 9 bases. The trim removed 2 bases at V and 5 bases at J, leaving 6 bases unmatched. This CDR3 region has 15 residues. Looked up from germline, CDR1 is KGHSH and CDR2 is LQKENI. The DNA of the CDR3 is TGTGCCAGCTCACCAAAGGGACTAGCCTGGGAGACCCAGTACTTC. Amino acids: CASSPKGLAWETQYF.

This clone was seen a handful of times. The CDR3 loop is CASSITGGSGANVLTF. The CDR3 nucleotides are TGTGCCAGTAGTATAACAGGGGGCTCTGGGGCCAACGTCCTGACTTTC. This rearrangement joins TRBV19 to TRBJ2-6, with 8 bases aligning to TRBD1. The CDR3 consists of 16 residues. Looked up from germline, CDR1 is LNHDA and CDR2 is SQIVND (reference sequence). After removal of 2 bases from V and 0 bases from J, the junction contained 0 bases not matched to a gene.

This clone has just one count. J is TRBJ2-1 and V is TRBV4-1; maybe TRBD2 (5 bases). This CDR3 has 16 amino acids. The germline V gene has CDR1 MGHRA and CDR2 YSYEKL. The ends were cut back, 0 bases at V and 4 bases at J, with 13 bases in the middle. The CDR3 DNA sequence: TGCGCCAGCAGCCAAGATACGAGGGAGTGGTACAATGAGCAGTTCTTC. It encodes CASSQDTREWYNEQFF.

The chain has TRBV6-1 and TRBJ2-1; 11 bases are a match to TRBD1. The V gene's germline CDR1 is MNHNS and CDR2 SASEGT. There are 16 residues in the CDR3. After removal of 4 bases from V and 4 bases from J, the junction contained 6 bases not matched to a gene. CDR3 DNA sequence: TGTGCCAGCAGTGGGGACAGGGGGTCCCCTTACAATGAGCAGTTCTTC. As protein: CASSGDRGSPYNEQFF.

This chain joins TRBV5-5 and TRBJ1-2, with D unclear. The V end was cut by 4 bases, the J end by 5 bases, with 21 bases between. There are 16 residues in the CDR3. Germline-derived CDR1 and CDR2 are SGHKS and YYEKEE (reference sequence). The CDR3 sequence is CASSTGLGVPTYGYTF. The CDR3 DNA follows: TGTGCCAGCAGCACCGGACTAGGAGTTCCAACGTATGGCTACACCTTC. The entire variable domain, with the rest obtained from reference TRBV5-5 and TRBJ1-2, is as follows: DAGVTQSPTHLIKTRGQQVTLRCSPISGHKSVSWYQQVLGQGPQFIFQYYEKEERGRGNFPDRFSARQFPNYSSELNVNALLLGDSALYLCASSTGLGVPTYGYTFGSGTRLTVV.

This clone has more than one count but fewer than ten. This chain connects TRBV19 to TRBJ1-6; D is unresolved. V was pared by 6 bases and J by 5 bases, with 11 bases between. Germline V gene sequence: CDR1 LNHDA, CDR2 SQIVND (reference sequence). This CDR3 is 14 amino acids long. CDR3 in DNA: TGTGCCAGTAGCTCCCGGGGAGATAATTCACCCCTCCACTTT. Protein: CASSSRGDNSPLHF.

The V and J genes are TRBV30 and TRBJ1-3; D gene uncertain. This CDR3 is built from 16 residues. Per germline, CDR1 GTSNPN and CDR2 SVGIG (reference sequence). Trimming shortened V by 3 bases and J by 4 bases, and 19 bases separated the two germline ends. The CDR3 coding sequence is TGTGCCTGGAGCGCCATTAACAGTCGTGTAGGAAACACCATATATTTT. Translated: CAWSAINSRVGNTIYF.

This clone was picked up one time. The CDR3 sequence is CASIQNPGTGDGYTF. The CDR3 DNA follows: TGTGCCAGTATTCAAAACCCCGGGACAGGGGATGGCTACACCTTC. The genes are TRBV19 and TRBJ1-2; 10 bases agree with TRBD1. V was pared by 7 bases and J by 6 bases, with 11 bases of the junction left unmatched. CDR1 LNHDA and CDR2 SQIVND come from the germline V gene (reference sequence). The CDR3 consists of 15 residues. The entire variable domain, with the rest obtained from reference TRBV19 and TRBJ1-2, is as follows: DGGITQSPKYLFRKEGQNVTLSCEQNLNHDAMYWYRQDPGQGLRLIYYSQIVNDFQKGDIAEGYSVSREKKESFPLTVTSAQKNPTAFYLCASIQNPGTGDGYTFGSGTRLTVV.

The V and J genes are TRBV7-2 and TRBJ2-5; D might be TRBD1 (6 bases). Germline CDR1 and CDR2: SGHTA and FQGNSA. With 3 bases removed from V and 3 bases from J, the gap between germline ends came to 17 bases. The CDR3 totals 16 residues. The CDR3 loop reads CASSLDSKLGEETQYF. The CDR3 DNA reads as TGTGCCAGCAGCTTGGACAGTAAGTTAGGGGAAGAGACCCAGTACTTC.

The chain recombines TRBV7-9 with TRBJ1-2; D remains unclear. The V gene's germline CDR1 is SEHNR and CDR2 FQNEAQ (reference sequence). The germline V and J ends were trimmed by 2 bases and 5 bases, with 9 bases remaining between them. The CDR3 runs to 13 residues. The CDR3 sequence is CASSLSLRYGYTF. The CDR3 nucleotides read TGTGCCAGCAGCTTAAGCCTCCGGTATGGCTACACCTTC.

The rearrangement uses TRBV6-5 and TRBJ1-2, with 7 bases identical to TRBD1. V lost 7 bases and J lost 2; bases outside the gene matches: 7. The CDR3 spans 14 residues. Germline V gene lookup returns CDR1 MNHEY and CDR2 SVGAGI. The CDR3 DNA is TGTGCCAGCACCCTGGGACAGAACAACTATGGCTACACCTTC. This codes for CASTLGQNNYGYTF.

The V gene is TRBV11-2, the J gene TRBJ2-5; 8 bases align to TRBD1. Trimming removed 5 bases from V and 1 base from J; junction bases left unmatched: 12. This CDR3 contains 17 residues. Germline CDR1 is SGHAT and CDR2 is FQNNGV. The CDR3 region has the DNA TGTGCCAGCAGCCTTAGAGCAGGGGGCCCACTCCAAGAGACCCAGTACTTC. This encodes CASSLRAGGPLQETQYF.